This is a list of T cell receptor beta chains from one sample in a study of cytotoxic CD8 clonotypes in ibrutinib-treated CLL. Using immunoSEQ multiplex PCR, the repertoire was profiled, and TCRdb retains in-frame clones only, with some absent. In the table there are about 300,000 clones, approximately 76% of which are singletons. The sequencing here drew on PBMCs, taken at disease progression, from a patient treated with ibrutinib. These receptors were obtained from a human donor with chronic lymphocytic leukemia. The CDR3 runs from the conserved cysteine through the conserved F or W. D genes are given only for firm matches. Clone size is shown for a subset of rows, as once, few, many or a class of expanded clone.

D gene,V gene,clone size,J gene,CDR3 DNA,CDR3 protein
NA,TRBV5-4,NA,TRBJ2-7,TGTGCCAGCAGCTCCTCTAACCTTCGGGGGAGCTCCTACGAGCAGTACTTC,CASSSSNLRGSSYEQYF
NA,TRBV19,few,TRBJ1-5,TGTGCCAGTAAGCTCTTGGGGCGGGTTGATCAGCCCCAGCATTTT,CASKLLGRVDQPQHF
NA,TRBV9,NA,TRBJ1-1,TGTGCCAGCAGCGAGGAGGCCCACACTGAAGCTTTCTTT,CASSEEAHTEAFF
TRBD1,TRBV7-2,NA,TRBJ1-4,TGTGCCAGCAGCAAGGGACAGGGGGGTGAAAAACTGTTTTTT,CASSKGQGGEKLFF
NA,TRBV10-1,NA,TRBJ1-3,TGCGCCAGCAGTGAGTCAAGAAGAAGGGAACTTGGAAACACCATATATTTT,CASSESRRRELGNTIYF
NA,TRBV5-1,NA,TRBJ2-3,TGCGCCAGCAGCTTGGAAAGGGGCCGGGGAGATACGCAGTATTTT,CASSLERGRGDTQYF
NA,TRBV7-8,NA,TRBJ2-3,TGTGCCAGCAGCTTAGGGCGCGGAGATACGCAGTATTTT,CASSLGRGDTQYF
TRBD2,TRBV5-1,NA,TRBJ2-7,TGCGCCAGCAGCTTCGGGACTAGCGGGGCATACGAGCAGTACTTC,CASSFGTSGAYEQYF
NA,TRBV6-5,NA,TRBJ2-3,TGTGCCAGCAGTCCTAGGGGGTGGGTTACGCAGTATTTT,CASSPRGWVTQYF
TRBD2,TRBV27,NA,TRBJ2-1,TGTGCCAGCAGTTTCTTTCCCCCTAGCGGGTTATACAATGAGCAGTTCTTC,CASSFFPPSGLYNEQFF
TRBD2,TRBV7-9,NA,TRBJ2-1,TGTGCCAGCAGCTACTCGGGGGGAAATGAGCAGTTCTTC,CASSYSGGNEQFF
NA,TRBV5-1,NA,TRBJ2-7,TGCGCCAGCAGCTCACTTCTGGGCAGGCCCCACGAGCAGTACTTC,CASSSLLGRPHEQYF
NA,TRBV5-1,NA,TRBJ2-1,TGCGCCAGCAGCTTGGTTTTCTCTATAGGGTACAATGAGCAGTTCTTC,CASSLVFSIGYNEQFF
NA,TRBV5-5,NA,TRBJ1-6,TGTGCCAGCAGCTCGTCGGCGGTCTCCTATAATTCACCCCTCCACTTT,CASSSSAVSYNSPLHF
TRBD1,TRBV5-1,NA,TRBJ2-7,TGCGCCAGCAGGATGCAGCTCGGGACAGGGGGTCACGAGCAGTACTTC,CASRMQLGTGGHEQYF
TRBD2,TRBV18,NA,TRBJ2-7,TGTGCCAGCTCACCTGATCAAGCGGGAGGGATGCAGTACTTC,CASSPDQAGGMQYF
NA,TRBV13,NA,TRBJ2-3,TGTGCCAGCAGCTTTGGGGGAGAGACGCAGTATTTT,CASSFGGETQYF
NA,TRBV19,NA,TRBJ2-1,TGTGCCAGTTCCCCTCGGACTCTCACAGGGATGTCCTACAATGAGCAGTTCTTC,CASSPRTLTGMSYNEQFF